This T cell receptor beta chain emerged from a study of blood T cell repertoires in COVID-19. Study overall: Acute and convalescent COVID-19 specimens originated in the United States, Italy and Spain. Sources were T cells, B-cell-depleted T cells, or PBMCs; the material itself was cDNA or gDNA.

Germline V gives CDR1 SGHNT, CDR2 YYREEE (reference sequence). V gave up 6 bases and J gave up 3 bases, with 16 bases separating them. The CDR3 covers 15 residues. Original processing methods: Using reference gene primer amplification, nucleated cell counts were estimated. Generated by immunoSEQ multiplex PCR, the TCRdb table keeps only in-frame clones and is missing some. V, J and clone size are taken as reported in that table, and D and trimming were inferred from the DNA itself. The data hold 120,000 or so clones, with about 87% observed a single time. The sequence was collected from a woman aged 55-70 years with acute or convalescent COVID-19. Sequencing was performed on peripheral blood. This rearrangement joins TRBV5-4 to TRBJ2-1; D is perhaps TRBD2 (6 bases). CDR3 DNA: TGTGCCAGCACTCCATTTGCTAGCGACTACAATGAGCAGTTCTTC. This codes for CASTPFASDYNEQFF.